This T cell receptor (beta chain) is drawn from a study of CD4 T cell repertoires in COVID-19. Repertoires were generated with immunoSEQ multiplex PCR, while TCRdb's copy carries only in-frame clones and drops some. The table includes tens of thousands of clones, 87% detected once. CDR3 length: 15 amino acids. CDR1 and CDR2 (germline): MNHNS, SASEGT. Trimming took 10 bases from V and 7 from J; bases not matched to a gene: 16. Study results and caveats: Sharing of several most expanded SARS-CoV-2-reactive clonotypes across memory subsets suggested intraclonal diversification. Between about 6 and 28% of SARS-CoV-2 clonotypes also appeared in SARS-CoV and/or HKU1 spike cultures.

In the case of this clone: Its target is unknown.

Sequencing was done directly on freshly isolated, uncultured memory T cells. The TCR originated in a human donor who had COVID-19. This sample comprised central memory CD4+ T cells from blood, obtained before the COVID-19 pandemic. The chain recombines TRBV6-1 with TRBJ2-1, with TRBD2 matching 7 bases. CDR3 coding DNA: TGTGCCAAGCATGATCTAGCGGTTGATCTAAATGAGCAGTTCTTC. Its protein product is CAKHDLAVDLNEQFF.